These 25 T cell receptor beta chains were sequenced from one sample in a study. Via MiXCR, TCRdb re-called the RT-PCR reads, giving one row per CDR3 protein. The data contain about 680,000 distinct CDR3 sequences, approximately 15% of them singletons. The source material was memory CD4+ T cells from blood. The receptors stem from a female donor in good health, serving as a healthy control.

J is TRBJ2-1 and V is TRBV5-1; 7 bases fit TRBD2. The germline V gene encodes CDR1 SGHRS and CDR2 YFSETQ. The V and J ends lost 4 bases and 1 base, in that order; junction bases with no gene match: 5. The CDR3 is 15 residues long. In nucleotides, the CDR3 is TGCGCCAGCAGCCCCGGGGGGTTTTCCTACAATGAGCAGTTCTTC. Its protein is CASSPGGFSYNEQFF.

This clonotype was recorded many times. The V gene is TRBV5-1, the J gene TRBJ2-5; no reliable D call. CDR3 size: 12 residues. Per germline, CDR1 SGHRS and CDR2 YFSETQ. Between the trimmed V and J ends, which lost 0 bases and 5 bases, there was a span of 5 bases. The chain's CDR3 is CASSLDGETQYF. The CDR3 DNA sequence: TGCGCCAGCAGCTTGGATGGGGAGACCCAGTACTTC.

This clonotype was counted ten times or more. CDR3 DNA sequence: TGTGCCAGCAGCCCAACCCTTGAGGAAAAACTGTTTTTT. Its translation is CASSPTLEEKLFF. J is TRBJ1-4 and V is TRBV12-3 or TRBV12-4; unclear D gene. The CDR3 contains 13 residues. The V end lost 6 bases, the J end lost 8 bases, and 13 bases lay between the germline ends.

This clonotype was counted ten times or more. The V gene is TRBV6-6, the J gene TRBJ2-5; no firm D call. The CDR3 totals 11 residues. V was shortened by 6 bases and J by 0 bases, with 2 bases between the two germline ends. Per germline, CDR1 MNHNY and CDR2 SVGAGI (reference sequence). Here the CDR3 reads CASRNQETQYF. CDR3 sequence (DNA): TGTGCCAGCAGGAACCAAGAGACCCAGTACTTC.

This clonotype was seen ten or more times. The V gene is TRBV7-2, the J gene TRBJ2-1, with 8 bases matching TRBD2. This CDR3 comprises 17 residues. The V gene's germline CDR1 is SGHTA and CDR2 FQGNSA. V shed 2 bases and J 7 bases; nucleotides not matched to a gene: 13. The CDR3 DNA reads TGTGCCAGCAGCTTAAAGGGCACTAGCGGCTGGGGTAATGAGCAGTTCTTC. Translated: CASSLKGTSGWGNEQFF.

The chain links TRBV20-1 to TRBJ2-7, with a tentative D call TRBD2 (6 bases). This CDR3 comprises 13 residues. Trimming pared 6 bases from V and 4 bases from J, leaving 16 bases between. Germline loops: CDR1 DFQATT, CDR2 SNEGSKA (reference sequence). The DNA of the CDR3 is TGCAGTGCCGCCGACCCGACTAGTTACGAGCAGTACTTC. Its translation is CSAADPTSYEQYF.

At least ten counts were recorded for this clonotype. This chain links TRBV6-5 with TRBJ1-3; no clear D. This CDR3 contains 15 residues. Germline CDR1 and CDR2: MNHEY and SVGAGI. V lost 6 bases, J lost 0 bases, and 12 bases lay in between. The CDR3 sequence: CASSRTSYSGNTIYF. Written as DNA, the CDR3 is TGTGCCAGCAGCCGCACAAGTTACTCTGGAAACACCATATATTTT.

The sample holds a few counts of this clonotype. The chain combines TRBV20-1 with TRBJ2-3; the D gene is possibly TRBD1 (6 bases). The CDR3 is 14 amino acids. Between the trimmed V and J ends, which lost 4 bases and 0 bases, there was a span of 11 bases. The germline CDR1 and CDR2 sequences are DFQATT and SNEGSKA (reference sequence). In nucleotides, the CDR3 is TGCAGTGCTATACCAGGGGTTAGCACAGATACGCAGTATTTT. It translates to CSAIPGVSTDTQYF.

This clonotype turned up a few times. In DNA, the CDR3 is TGTGCCATCAGCCCACGAGGCGAGACCCAGTACTTC. Protein sequence: CAISPRGETQYF. V and J are TRBV10-3 and TRBJ2-5; D uncertain. V was cut by 6 bases and J by 5 bases, with 10 bases left in between. The CDR3 extends over 12 amino acids. Germline CDR1 ENHRY, CDR2 SYGVKD.

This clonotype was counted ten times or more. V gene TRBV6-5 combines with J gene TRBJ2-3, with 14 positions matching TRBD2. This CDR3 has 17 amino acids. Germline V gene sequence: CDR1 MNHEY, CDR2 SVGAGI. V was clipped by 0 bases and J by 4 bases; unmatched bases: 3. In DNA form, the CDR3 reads TGTGCCAGCAGTTACTCGGGACTAGCGGGAGCGGCAGATACGCAGTATTTT. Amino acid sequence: CASSYSGLAGAADTQYF.

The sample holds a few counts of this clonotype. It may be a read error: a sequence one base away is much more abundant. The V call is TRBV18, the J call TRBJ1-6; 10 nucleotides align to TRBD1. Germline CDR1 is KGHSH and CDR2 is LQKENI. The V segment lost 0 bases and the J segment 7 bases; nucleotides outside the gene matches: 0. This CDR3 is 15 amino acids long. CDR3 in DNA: TGTGCCAGCTCACCACCGGGACAGGGGAATTCACCCCTCCACTTT. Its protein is CASSPPGQGNSPLHF.

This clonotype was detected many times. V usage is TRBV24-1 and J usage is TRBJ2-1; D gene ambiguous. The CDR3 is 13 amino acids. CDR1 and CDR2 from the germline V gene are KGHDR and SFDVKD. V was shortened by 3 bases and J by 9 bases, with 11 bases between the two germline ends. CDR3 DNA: TGTGCCACCAGTGATCCTCCCTTGGGTGAGCAGTTCTTC. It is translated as CATSDPPLGEQFF.

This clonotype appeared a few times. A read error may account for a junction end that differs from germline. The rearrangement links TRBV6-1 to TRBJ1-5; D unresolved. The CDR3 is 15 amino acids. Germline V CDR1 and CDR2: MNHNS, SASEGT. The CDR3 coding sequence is TGTGCCAGCAGTGAATTTCCAGCTAGCTATCAGCCCCAGCATTTT. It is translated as CASSEFPASYQPQHF.

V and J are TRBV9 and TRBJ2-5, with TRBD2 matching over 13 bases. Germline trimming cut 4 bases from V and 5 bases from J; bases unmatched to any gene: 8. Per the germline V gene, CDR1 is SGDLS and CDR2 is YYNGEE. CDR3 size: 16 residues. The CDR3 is CASSPTSGGAWETQYF. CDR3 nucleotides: TGTGCCAGCAGCCCCACTAGCGGGGGGGCGTGGGAGACCCAGTACTTC.

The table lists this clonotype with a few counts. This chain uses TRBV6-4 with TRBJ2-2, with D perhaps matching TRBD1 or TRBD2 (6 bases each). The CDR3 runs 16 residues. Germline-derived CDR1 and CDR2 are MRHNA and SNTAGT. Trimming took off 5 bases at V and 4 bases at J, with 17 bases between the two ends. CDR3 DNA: TGTGCCAGCAGTCACACGGGGGCACCCCTCACCGGGGAGCTGTTTTTT. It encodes CASSHTGAPLTGELFF.

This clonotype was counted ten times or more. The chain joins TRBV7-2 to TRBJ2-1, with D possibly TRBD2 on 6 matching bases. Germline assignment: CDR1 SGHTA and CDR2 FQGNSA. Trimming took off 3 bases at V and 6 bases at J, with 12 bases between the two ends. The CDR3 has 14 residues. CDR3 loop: CASSFSSEGNEQFF. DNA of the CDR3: TGTGCCAGCAGCTTCTCTAGCGAAGGCAATGAGCAGTTCTTC.

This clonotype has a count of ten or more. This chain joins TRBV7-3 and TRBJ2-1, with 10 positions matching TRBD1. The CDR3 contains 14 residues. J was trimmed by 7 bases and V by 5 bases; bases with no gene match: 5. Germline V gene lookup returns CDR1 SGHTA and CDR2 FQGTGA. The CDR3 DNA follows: TGTGCCAGCAGCACCGGACAGGGGGGAAATGAGCAGTTCTTC. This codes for CASSTGQGGNEQFF.

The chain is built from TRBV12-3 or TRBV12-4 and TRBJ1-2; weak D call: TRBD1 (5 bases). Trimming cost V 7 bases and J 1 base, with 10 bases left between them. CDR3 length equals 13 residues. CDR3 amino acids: CASTQGFNYGYTF. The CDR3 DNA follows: TGTGCCAGCACTCAGGGTTTTAACTATGGCTACACCTTC.

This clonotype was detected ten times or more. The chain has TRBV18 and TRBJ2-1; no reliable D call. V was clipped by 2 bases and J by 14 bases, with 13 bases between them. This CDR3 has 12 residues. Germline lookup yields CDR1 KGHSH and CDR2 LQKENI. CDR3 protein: CASSPESKREFF. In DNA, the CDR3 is TGTGCCAGCTCACCAGAGTCCAAAAGAGAGTTCTTC. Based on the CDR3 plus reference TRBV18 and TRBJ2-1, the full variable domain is NAGVMQNPRHLVRRRGQEARLRCSPMKGHSHVYWYRQLPEEGLKFMVYLQKENIIDESGMPKERFSAEFPKEGPSILRIQQVVRGDSAAYFCASSPESKREFFGPGTRLTVL.

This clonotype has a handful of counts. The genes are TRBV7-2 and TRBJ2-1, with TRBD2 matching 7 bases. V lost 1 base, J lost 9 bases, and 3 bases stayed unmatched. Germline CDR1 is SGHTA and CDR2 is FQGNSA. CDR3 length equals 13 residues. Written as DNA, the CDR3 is TGTGCCAGCAGCTTAGGACTAGCCCCTGAGCAGTTCTTC. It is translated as CASSLGLAPEQFF.

The CDR3, as DNA: TGTGCCAGCAGCGTTGACAGGGGCCGCGAGCAGTACTTC. The encoded protein is CASSVDRGREQYF. This sequence joins TRBV7-2 and TRBJ2-7, with 8 bases aligning to TRBD1. With V trimmed by 5 bases and J by 6 bases, 6 bases remained unmatched. The CDR3 length is 13 residues. The germline V gene has CDR1 SGHTA and CDR2 FQGNSA.

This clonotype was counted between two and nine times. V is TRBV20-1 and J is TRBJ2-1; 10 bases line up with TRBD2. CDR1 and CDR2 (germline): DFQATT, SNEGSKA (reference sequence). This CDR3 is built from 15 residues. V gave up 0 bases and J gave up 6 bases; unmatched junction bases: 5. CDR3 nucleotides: TGCAGTGCTAGAGACCTAGCGGGGGCCTTCAATGAGCAGTTCTTC. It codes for CSARDLAGAFNEQFF.

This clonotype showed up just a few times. This chain's CDR3 is CSAIKRGGPSGEQFF. Written as DNA, the CDR3 is TGCAGTGCTATCAAGAGGGGGGGGCCGTCGGGTGAGCAGTTCTTC. The gene calls are TRBV20-1 and TRBJ2-1, with D maybe TRBD2 (7 bases). The germline V and J ends were trimmed by 4 bases and 9 bases, with 22 bases remaining between them. The CDR3 runs 15 residues. Germline V lookup: CDR1 DFQATT, CDR2 SNEGSKA (reference sequence).

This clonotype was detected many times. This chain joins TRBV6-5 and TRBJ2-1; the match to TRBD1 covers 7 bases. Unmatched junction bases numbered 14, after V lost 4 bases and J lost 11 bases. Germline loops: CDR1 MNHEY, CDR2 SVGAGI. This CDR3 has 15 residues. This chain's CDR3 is CASSSATSTGFKQFF. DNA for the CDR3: TGTGCCAGCAGTTCCGCGACCTCGACAGGGTTTAAGCAGTTCTTC.

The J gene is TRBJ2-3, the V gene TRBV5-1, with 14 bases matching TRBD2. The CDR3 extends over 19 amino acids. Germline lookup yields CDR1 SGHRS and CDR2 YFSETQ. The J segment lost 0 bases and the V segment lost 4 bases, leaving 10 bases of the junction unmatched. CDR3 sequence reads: CASSQGTSGRTTSTDTQYF. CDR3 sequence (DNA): TGCGCCAGCAGCCAGGGGACTAGCGGGAGAACAACTAGCACAGATACGCAGTATTTT.